The rows below give T cell receptor beta chains drawn from one sample of a study of blood T cell repertoires in COVID-19. Repertoires were generated with immunoSEQ multiplex PCR, while TCRdb's copy carries only in-frame clones and drops some. The sample holds tens of thousands of clones, about 86% seen once. Sequences were obtained from peripheral blood. The receptors originated from a man aged 45-65 years with acute or convalescent COVID-19. CDR3s include the opening cysteine and the closing phenylalanine or tryptophan.

J: TRBJ2-1; V: TRBV27; length: 15; CDR3: CASSSRLAPYNEQFF
J: TRBJ2-4; V: TRBV4-2; length: 16; CDR3: CASSLSTSQRGDIQYF
J: TRBJ1-5; V: TRBV13; length: 14; CDR3: CASSLGTGNQPQHF
J: TRBJ2-1; V: TRBV7-6; length: 16; CDR3: CASSRWSGMSYNEQFF
J: TRBJ1-1; V: TRBV30; length: 12; CDR3: CAWGGWNTEAFF
J: TRBJ1-2; V: TRBV11-3; length: 16; CDR3: CASSLDFGQGNDGYTF
J: TRBJ2-7; V: TRBV4-2; length: 14; CDR3: CASSQSFGPYEQYF
J: TRBJ1-2; V: TRBV7-3; length: 18; CDR3: CASSLSIRADRVRHGYTF
J: TRBJ2-4; V: TRBV7-9; length: 17; CDR3: CASSLASSASGKNIQYF
J: TRBJ2-7; V: TRBV3-1/TRBV3-2; length: 12; CDR3: CASSHSSHEQYF
J: TRBJ2-4; V: TRBV11-3; length: 18; CDR3: CASSRWGIAGGAKNIQYF
J: TRBJ2-5; V: TRBV7-7; length: 13; CDR3: CASSLNRGETQYF
J: TRBJ2-3; V: TRBV6-5; length: 15; CDR3: CASSYRGGSTDTQYF
J: TRBJ2-5; V: TRBV11-3; length: 17; CDR3: CASSLAGREAGKETQYF
J: TRBJ2-7; V: TRBV6-5; length: 14; CDR3: CASSYMGTFYEQYF
J: TRBJ2-1; V: TRBV12-5; length: 14; CDR3: CASGLKGGSNEQFF
J: TRBJ2-5; V: TRBV18; length: 13; CDR3: CASSPATLETQYF
J: TRBJ1-5; V: TRBV9; length: 15; CDR3: CASSPYGQGGQPQHF
J: TRBJ1-4; V: TRBV3-1/TRBV3-2; length: 14; CDR3: CASSPGGGNEKLFF
J: TRBJ1-4; V: TRBV28; length: 11; CDR3: CASSLEEKLFF
J: TRBJ2-1; V: TRBV4-1; length: 19; CDR3: CASSQAALPGLQTYNEQFF
J: TRBJ1-5; V: TRBV6-1; length: 13; CDR3: CAGTGGLDQPQHF
J: TRBJ2-2; V: TRBV2; length: 14; CDR3: CATPRAGSTGELFF
J: TRBJ2-1; V: TRBV10-2; length: 13; CDR3: CASTTGLAAEQFF
J: TRBJ2-7; V: TRBV3-1/TRBV3-2; length: 15; CDR3: CASSQVGTDSYEQYF
J: TRBJ2-5; V: TRBV11-2; length: 16; CDR3: CASSLDGTGKDETQYF
J: TRBJ2-3; V: TRBV7-2; length: 14; CDR3: CASSPLARGDTQYF
J: TRBJ1-4; V: TRBV6-5; length: 14; CDR3: CASSQRQGNEKLFF
J: TRBJ1-2; V: TRBV5-8; length: 16; CDR3: CASSLGRGATPYGYTF
J: TRBJ2-5; V: TRBV7-9; length: 15; CDR3: CASSLGRGLKETQYF
J: TRBJ2-5; V: TRBV10-1; length: 14; CDR3: CASSAGGSQETQYF
J: TRBJ2-7; V: TRBV19; length: 15; CDR3: CASSAILAKRAEQYF
J: TRBJ2-2; V: TRBV2; length: 15; CDR3: CASSDPAQNTGELFF
J: TRBJ2-5; V: TRBV18; length: 14; CDR3: CASSRTSGKETQYF
J: TRBJ2-7; V: TRBV13; length: 11; CDR3: CASSLVNEQYF
J: TRBJ1-1; V: TRBV18; length: 16; CDR3: CASSPPIGASHTEAFF
J: TRBJ1-2; V: TRBV23-1; length: 13; CDR3: CANAPQGAYGYTF
J: TRBJ2-7; V: TRBV29-1; length: 13; CDR3: CSVRGGISYEQYF
J: TRBJ2-5; V: TRBV20-1; length: 16; CDR3: CSASTGGSQRQETQYF
J: TRBJ1-4; V: TRBV9; length: 16; CDR3: CASSTGTGGAGEKLFF
J: TRBJ2-5; V: TRBV11-2; length: 18; CDR3: CASSLQSFLAGVGETQYF
J: TRBJ1-3; V: TRBV3-1/TRBV3-2; length: 14; CDR3: CASSQGGVGNTIYF
J: TRBJ2-2; V: TRBV29-1; length: 16; CDR3: CSVNNPTGGDAGELFF